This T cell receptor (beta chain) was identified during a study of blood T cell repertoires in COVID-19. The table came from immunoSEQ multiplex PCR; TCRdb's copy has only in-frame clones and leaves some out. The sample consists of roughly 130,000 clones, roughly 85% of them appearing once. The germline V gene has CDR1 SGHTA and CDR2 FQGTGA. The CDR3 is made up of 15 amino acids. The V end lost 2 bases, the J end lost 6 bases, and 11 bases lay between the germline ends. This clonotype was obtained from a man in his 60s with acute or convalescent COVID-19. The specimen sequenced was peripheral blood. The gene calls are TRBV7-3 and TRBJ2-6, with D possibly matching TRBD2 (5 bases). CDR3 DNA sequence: TGTGCCAGCAGCTTAGCGAACGGGGAGGCCAACGTCCTGACTTTC. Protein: CASSLANGEANVLTF.